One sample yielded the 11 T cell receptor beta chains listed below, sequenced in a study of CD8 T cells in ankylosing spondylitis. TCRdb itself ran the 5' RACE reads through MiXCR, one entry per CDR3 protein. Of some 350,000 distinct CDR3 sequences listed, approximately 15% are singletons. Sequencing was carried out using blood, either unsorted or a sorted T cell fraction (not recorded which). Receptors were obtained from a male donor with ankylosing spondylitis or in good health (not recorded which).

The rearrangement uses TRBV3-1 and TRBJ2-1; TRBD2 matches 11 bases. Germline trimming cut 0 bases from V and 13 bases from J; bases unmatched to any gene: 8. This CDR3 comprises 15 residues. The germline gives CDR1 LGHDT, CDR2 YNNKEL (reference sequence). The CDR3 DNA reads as TGTGCCAGCAGCCAAGATGTTCCTAGCGGGGGGACCCAGTTCTTC. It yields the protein CASSQDVPSGGTQFF.

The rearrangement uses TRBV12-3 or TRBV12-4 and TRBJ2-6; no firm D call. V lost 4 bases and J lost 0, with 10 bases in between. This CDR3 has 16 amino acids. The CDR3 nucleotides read TGTGCCAGCAGTTGGCAGGCTAGCTCTGGGGCCAACGTCCTGACTTTC. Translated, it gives CASSWQASSGANVLTF.

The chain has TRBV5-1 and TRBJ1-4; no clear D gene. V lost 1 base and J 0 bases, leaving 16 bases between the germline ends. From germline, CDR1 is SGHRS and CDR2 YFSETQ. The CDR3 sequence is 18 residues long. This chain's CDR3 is CASSLIVGSASTNEKLFF. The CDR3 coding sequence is TGCGCCAGCAGCTTGATCGTCGGATCGGCTTCAACTAATGAAAAACTGTTTTTT.

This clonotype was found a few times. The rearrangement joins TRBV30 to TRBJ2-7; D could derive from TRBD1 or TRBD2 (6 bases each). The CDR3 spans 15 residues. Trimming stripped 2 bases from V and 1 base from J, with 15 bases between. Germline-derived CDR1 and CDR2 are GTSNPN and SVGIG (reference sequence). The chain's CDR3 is CAWSSSGGSSYEQYF. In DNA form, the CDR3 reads TGTGCCTGGAGTTCCTCCGGGGGCTCATCCTACGAGCAGTACTTC.

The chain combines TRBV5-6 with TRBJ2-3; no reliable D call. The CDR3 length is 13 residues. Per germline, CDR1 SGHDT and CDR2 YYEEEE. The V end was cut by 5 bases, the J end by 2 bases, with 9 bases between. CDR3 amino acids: CASRKTNTDTQYF. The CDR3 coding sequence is TGTGCCAGCAGAAAGACAAACACAGATACGCAGTATTTT.

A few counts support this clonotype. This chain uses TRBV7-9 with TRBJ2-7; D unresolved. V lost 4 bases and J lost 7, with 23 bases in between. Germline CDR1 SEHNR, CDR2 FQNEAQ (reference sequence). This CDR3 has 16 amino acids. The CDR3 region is CASSSILYFTETEQYF. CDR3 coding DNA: TGTGCCAGCAGCTCCATCCTGTATTTCACGGAAACTGAGCAGTACTTC.

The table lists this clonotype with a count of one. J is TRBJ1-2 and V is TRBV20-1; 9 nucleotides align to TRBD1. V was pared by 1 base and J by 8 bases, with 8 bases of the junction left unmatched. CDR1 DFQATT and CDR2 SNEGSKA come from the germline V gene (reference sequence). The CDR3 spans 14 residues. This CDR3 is CSARASGTGLGYTF. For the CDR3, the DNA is TGCAGTGCTAGAGCCTCCGGGACAGGGTTGGGCTACACCTTC.

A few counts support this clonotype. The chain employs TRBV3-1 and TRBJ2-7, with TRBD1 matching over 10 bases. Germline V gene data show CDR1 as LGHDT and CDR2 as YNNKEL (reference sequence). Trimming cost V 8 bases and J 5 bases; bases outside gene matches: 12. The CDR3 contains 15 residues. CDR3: CASHLRGTGVHEQYF. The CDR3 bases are TGTGCCAGCCACTTGAGGGGGACAGGGGTCCACGAGCAGTACTTC.

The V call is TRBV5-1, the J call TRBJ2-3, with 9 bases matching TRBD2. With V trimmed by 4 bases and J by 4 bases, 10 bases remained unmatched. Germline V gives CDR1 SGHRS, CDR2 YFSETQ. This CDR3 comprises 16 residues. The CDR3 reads CASSPPAGGSADTQYF. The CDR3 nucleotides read TGCGCCAGCAGCCCACCAGCGGGAGGAAGCGCAGATACGCAGTATTTT. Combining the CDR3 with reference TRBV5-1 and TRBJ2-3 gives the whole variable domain KAGVTQTPRYLIKTRGQQVTLSCSPISGHRSVSWYQQTPGQGLQFLFEYFSETQRNKGNFPGRFSGRQFSNSRSEMNVSTLELGDSALYLCASSPPAGGSADTQYFGPGTRLTVL.

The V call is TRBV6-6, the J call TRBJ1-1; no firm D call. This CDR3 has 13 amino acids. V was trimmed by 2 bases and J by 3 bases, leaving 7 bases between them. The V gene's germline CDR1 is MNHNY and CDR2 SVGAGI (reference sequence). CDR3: CASSYEAYTEAFF. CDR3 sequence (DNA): TGTGCCAGCAGTTACGAGGCCTACACTGAAGCTTTCTTT.

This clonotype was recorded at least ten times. CDR3 in DNA: TGTGCCAGCAGCCCTACAGGGGATCCCCGGGTATATGAGCAGTTCTTC. Its translation: CASSPTGDPRVYEQFF. This chain joins TRBV7-8 and TRBJ2-1; 7 positions agree with TRBD1. The CDR3 covers 16 residues. With 5 bases clipped from V and 8 bases from J, the junction kept 15 bases outside the gene matches. CDR1 and CDR2 (germline): SGHVS, FQNEAQ.